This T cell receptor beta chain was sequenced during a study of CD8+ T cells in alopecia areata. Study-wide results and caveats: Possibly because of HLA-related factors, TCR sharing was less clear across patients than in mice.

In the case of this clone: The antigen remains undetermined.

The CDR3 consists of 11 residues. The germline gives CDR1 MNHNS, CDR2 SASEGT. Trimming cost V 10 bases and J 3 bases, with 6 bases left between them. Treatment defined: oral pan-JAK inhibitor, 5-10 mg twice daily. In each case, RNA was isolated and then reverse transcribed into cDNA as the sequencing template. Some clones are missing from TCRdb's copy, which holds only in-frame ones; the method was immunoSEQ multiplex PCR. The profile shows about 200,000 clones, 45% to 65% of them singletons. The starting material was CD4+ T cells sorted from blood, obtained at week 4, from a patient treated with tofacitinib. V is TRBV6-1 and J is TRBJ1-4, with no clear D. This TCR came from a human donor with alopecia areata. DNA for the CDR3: TGTGCCACGATTGCTAATGAAAAACTGTTTTTT. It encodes CATIANEKLFF.